Listed below are T cell receptor beta chains from one sample, sequenced in a study of tumor-infiltrating lymphocytes in primary liver carcinoma. TCRdb re-called the multiplex PCR reads with MiXCR, one entry per CDR3 protein. The sample includes tens of thousands of distinct CDR3 sequences, about 68% of them seen just once. The sequencing sample was made of liver tumor tissue from sampling region 3. The receptors derive from a man aged 40-50 years with primary liver carcinoma and hepatitis B virus infection. CDR3s include the opening cysteine and the closing phenylalanine or tryptophan. D genes are given only for firm matches. The listing skips clone size in some rows; elsewhere it reads once, few, many or a size class.

D	V	J	length	size	DNA	CDR3
TRBD1	TRBV4-1	TRBJ2-7	15	NA	TGCGCCAACAGCCAGGAACGGGACAGGAGGCACGAGCAGTACTTC	CANSQERDRRHEQYF
NA	TRBV11-2	TRBJ1-4	15	once	TGTGACAGCAGCTTAGTGGAGGGTGATGGCGAAAAACTGTTTTTT	CDSSLVEGDGEKLFF
TRBD1	TRBV6-2/TRBV6-3	TRBJ1-3	15	NA	TGTGCAAGCAGTCCCGGGACAGCCATTGGAAACACCATATATTTT	CASSPGTAIGNTIYF
NA	TRBV7-8	TRBJ2-3	14	NA	TGTGCCAGGAGCATACGGGACGACAAAGATACGCAGTATTTT	CARSIRDDKDTQYF
TRBD1	TRBV4-1	TRBJ1-1	15	NA	TGCGCCAGCAGCCAATCAAGACAGGGGGTCACTGAGGCTTTCTTT	CASSQSRQGVTEAFF
NA	TRBV11-1	TRBJ2-7	13	NA	TGTGCCAGCAGCTGCCAGGGGTTTAGCGAGCAGTACTTC	CASSCQGFSEQYF
NA	TRBV30	TRBJ1-5	13	NA	TGTACCTGGAGTCAAAAGGGGGATCAGCCCCAGCATTTT	CTWSQKGDQPQHF
NA	TRBV11-2	TRBJ2-3	16	once	TGTGCCAGCAGCGTCCAGCCGGGGGCAGCCACAGATACGCAGTATTTT	CASSVQPGAATDTQYF
NA	TRBV28	TRBJ1-2	15	many	TGTGCCAGCAGTCTGGTCGGGCGCTCCGGGGATGGCTACACCTTC	CASSLVGRSGDGYTF
NA	TRBV12-3/TRBV12-4	TRBJ2-7	15	NA	TGTGCCAGCAGTGCCCCTACTGGGGGATCCTACGAGCAGTACTTC	CASSAPTGGSYEQYF
NA	TRBV2	TRBJ1-2	16	NA	TGTGCCAGCAGTAGAGACTCTGGGACGGCAAACTATGGCTACACCTTC	CASSRDSGTANYGYTF
NA	TRBV29-1	TRBJ1-1	16	NA	TGCAGCGTTGAATGGGGTAGAGGGGGGGCGTACACTGAAGCTTTCTTT	CSVEWGRGGAYTEAFF
NA	TRBV11-2	TRBJ2-2	16	NA	TGTGCCAGCAGCTTAGTGGCGCTAGCTGGAACCGGGGACCTGTGTTTT	CASSLVALAGTGDLCF
TRBD2	TRBV11-1	TRBJ2-3	16	once	TGCGCCGGCAGCAAGGGACTAGCGGTTTGTACAGATACGCAGTATTTT	CAGSKGLAVCTDTQYF
NA	TRBV29-1	TRBJ2-1	14	NA	TGCGGCGGACTGCCGGGTCAGGAGGTGGATGAGCAGTTCTTC	CGGLPGQEVDEQFF
TRBD1	TRBV6-6	TRBJ1-5	15	NA	TGTGCCAGCAGTCCTCGACAGGGTCCCCGTCAGCCCCAGCATTTC	CASSPRQGPRQPQHF
NA	TRBV7-8	TRBJ2-2	16	many	TGTGCCAGCAGTCTCGTTAGGGCCACGAACACCGGGGAGCTGTTTTTT	CASSLVRATNTGELFF
NA	TRBV7-9	TRBJ1-4	13	NA	TGTGCCGGCAGCCCACGCCCGAATGAAAAACTGTTTTTT	CAGSPRPNEKLFF
NA	TRBV4-2	TRBJ2-5	14	few	TGTGCCAGCAGCCGGGATGCAGGGCAAGAGACCCAGTACTTC	CASSRDAGQETQYF
TRBD2	TRBV29-1	TRBJ2-5	13	NA	TGCAGCCAGTGGCCGGGGGGGGGGAAGGCCCAGTACTTC	CSQWPGGGKAQYF
TRBD1	TRBV6-1	TRBJ1-5	14	medium-sized	TGTGCCAGCAGTGAAGCGCAGGGGGCTCAGCCCCAGCATTTT	CASSEAQGAQPQHF
TRBD2	TRBV24-1	TRBJ2-3	15	NA	TGTGCCACCAGTGACTTTAGCGGGCTCACAGATACACAGTTTTTT	CATSDFSGLTDTQFF
NA	TRBV6-5	TRBJ2-2	14	NA	TGCGCCAGCAGTTTAACTCCGAACAGCGGGGAGCTGTTTTTT	CASSLTPNSGELFF
NA	TRBV30	TRBJ2-1	12	many	TGTGCCTGGAGTAGCCCCCGAGTTGAGCAGTTCTTC	CAWSSPRVEQFF
TRBD2	TRBV29-1	TRBJ2-1	17	NA	TGTAGCGTTATAGGGACTAGCGGGAAGGGCGCCTACAATGAGCAGTTCTTC	CSVIGTSGKGAYNEQFF
NA	TRBV20-1	TRBJ2-5	13	NA	TGCAGTGCTATCCGGGACTTCCAAGAGACCCAGTACTTC	CSAIRDFQETQYF
NA	TRBV11-2	TRBJ2-5	13	NA	TGTGCCAGCAGCTTTAACGTCGTAGAGACCCAGTACTTC	CASSFNVVETQYF
NA	TRBV11-2	TRBJ2-1	13	NA	TGTGCCAGCAGCTTGAATGATGCCTATAAGCATTTCTTC	CASSLNDAYKHFF
NA	TRBV5-5	TRBJ2-1	13	many	TGTGCCAGCAGCTTGGGGGCTTACAGTGAGCAGTTCTTC	CASSLGAYSEQFF
TRBD2	TRBV7-9	TRBJ2-7	14	many	TGTGCCAGCAGCTTAGGGGACTATTCCTACGAGCAGTACTTC	CASSLGDYSYEQYF
NA	TRBV12-3/TRBV12-4	TRBJ2-5	15	NA	TGTGCCAGCAGCGTATCGGTAACTAGCCGTGGGACCCAGTACTTC	CASSVSVTSRGTQYF
TRBD2	TRBV14	TRBJ2-7	14	once	TGTACCAGCAGCACTTCAGCGGGGTCCCTCGAGCAGTACTTC	CTSSTSAGSLEQYF
NA	TRBV6-5	TRBJ2-1	15	NA	TGTGTCAGCTGTACAGGAGGCGGGATGGGTGGGGAGCAGTTCTTC	CVSCTGGGMGGEQFF
NA	TRBV6-5	TRBJ1-2	13	NA	TGTGCCAGCAGTATAGACAAGCGTTATGTCTACACCTTC	CASSIDKRYVYTF
NA	TRBV6-1	TRBJ1-3	14	many	TGTGCCAGCAGACCAGACGTTTCTGGAAACACCATATATTTT	CASRPDVSGNTIYF
NA	TRBV6-5	TRBJ1-5	13	NA	TGTACCAGTAGTTACGAGTCGGATCAGCCCCAGCATTTT	CTSSYESDQPQHF
NA	TRBV4-2	TRBJ1-2	14	NA	TGTGCCAGCAGCCAAGATGACGGGGACTATGGCCACACCTTC	CASSQDDGDYGHTF
TRBD1	TRBV6-1	TRBJ1-2	14	NA	TGTGCCAGCGGTGAGATGCCGACAGGGTACGGCTACACCTTC	CASGEMPTGYGYTF
NA	TRBV12-3/TRBV12-4	TRBJ2-7	13	NA	TGTGCAAGTTCTGTAGGGTCAGGGTATGAGCAGTACTTC	CASSVGSGYEQYF
NA	TRBV11-2	TRBJ1-2	13	NA	TGTGCCAGAAGCTTAGAGGGGAACTACGGCTACAACTTC	CARSLEGNYGYNF
NA	TRBV10-3	TRBJ2-1	16	NA	TGTGCCATCAAACCCTGGGGACGGGAGTTAAACAATGAGCTGTTCTTC	CAIKPWGRELNNELFF
TRBD1	TRBV11-2	TRBJ1-2	14	NA	TGTGCCAGCAGCCCAGCCGACAGGGACTATGGTTACTTCTTC	CASSPADRDYGYFF
TRBD2	TRBV12-3/TRBV12-4	TRBJ2-1	16	NA	TGTGCCAGCAATTCCCTGACTAGCGGGAGGCCGGATGAGCTGTTCTTC	CASNSLTSGRPDELFF
NA	TRBV28	TRBJ1-1	13	once	TGTGCCAGCAGTTCCTCACACCTGTCTGAAGCTTTCTTT	CASSSSHLSEAFF
NA	TRBV6-4	TRBJ2-3	15	NA	TGTGCCAGCAGAGACATAAGCGGGAGCACAGATACGCAGTATTTT	CASRDISGSTDTQYF
TRBD2	TRBV20-1	TRBJ2-7	12	NA	TGCAGTACTAGCGGGCCCTCCTACGAGCAGTACTTC	CSTSGPSYEQYF
NA	TRBV11-2	TRBJ1-2	13	NA	TGTGTCAGCAGCTTTGAGGGGAGCTATGGCTATACCTTC	CVSSFEGSYGYTF
TRBD2	TRBV5-1	TRBJ2-3	15	NA	TGCGCCAGCAAGGCTAGCGGGAGCAACACAGATATGCAGTATTTT	CASKASGSNTDMQYF
NA	TRBV12-3/TRBV12-4	TRBJ1-1	14	NA	TGTGCCAGCAGTCCCCGGGCATCGAACATTGAGGCTTTCTTT	CASSPRASNIEAFF
TRBD2	TRBV7-3	TRBJ2-2	16	few	TGTGCCAGCAGCTTAACGGCCGGGAGGGTCGCCGGGGAGCTGTTTTTT	CASSLTAGRVAGELFF
TRBD2	TRBV11-2	TRBJ2-1	12	medium-sized	TGTGCCAGCAGCTTAGGGACTAGTGAGCAGTTCTTC	CASSLGTSEQFF
NA	TRBV11-2	TRBJ2-2	17	NA	TGTGCCAGCCGCTTGGTTCGGACGTACCCAGGGACTGGGGAGCTGTTTTTT	CASRLVRTYPGTGELFF
TRBD2	TRBV6-5	TRBJ2-5	16	NA	TGTGCCAGCAGTGGACGACTGCGGGGGACCCAAGAGACCCATTACTTC	CASSGRLRGTQETHYF
NA	TRBV29-1	TRBJ2-6	15	few	TGTAGCGTAACCGGGGCGATTGCAGGGGCCAACGTCCTGACTTTC	CSVTGAIAGANVLTF
NA	TRBV29-1	TRBJ2-4	11	NA	TGCAGCATTGACGTGGAGTGCCAGGCATACTTC	CSIDVECQAYF